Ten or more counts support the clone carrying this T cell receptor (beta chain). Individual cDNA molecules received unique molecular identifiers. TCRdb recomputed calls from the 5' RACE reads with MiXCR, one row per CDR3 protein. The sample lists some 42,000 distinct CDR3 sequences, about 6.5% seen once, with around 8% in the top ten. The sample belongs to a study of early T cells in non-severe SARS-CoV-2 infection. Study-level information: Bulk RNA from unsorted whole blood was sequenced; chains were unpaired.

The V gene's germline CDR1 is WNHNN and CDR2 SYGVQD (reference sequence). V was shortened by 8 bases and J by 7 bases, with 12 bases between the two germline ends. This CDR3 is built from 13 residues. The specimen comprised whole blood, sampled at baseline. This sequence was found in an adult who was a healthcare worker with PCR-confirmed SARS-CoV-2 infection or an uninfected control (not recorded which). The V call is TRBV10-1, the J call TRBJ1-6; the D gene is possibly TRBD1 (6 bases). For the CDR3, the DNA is TGCGCCAGCTCCCGGACAGTAAATTCACCCCTCCACTTT. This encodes CASSRTVNSPLHF.